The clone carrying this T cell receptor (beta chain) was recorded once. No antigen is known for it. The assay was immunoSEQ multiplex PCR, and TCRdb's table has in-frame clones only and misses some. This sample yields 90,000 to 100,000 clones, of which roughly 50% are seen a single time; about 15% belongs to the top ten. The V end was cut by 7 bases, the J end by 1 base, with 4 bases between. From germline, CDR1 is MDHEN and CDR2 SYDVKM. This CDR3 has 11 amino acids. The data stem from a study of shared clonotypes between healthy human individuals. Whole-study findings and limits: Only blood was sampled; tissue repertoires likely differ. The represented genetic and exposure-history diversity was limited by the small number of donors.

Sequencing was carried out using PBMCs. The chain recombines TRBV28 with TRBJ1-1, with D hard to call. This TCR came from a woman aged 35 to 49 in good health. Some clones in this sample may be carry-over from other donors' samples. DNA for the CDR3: TGTGCCAGCACCGCGAACACTGAAGCTTTCTTT. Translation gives CASTANTEAFF.